These 28 T cell receptor beta chains originate from one sample sequenced in a study of T cell repertoires in cytomegalovirus infection. One entry per CDR3 protein, called by TCRdb with MiXCR from the reads. Among about 920,000 distinct CDR3 sequences listed, approximately 33% were seen once. These receptors' targets are unknown. The sequencing used cultured CD8+ T cells from PBMCs, collected from culture after CMV antigen stimulation. The receptors derive from a human donor in good health (CMV status not recorded). Some clones in this sample may be carry-over from other donors' samples.

This chain connects TRBV24-1 to TRBJ2-1; no clear D. CDR3 length: 12 amino acids. Germline values: CDR1 KGHDR, CDR2 SFDVKD. Trimming removed 0 bases at V and 7 bases at J, with 3 bases between. CDR3 sequence: CATSDLVNEQFF. CDR3 DNA: TGTGCCACCAGTGATTTGGTGAATGAGCAGTTCTTC.

This chain uses TRBV11-2 with TRBJ2-7; 11 positions agree with TRBD1. The CDR3 loop spans 16 amino acids. Germline CDR1 and CDR2: SGHAT and FQNNGV. Unmatched junction bases numbered 9, after V lost 5 bases and J lost 3 bases. The CDR3 sequence: CASSQRTGGFLYEQYV. In DNA form, the CDR3 reads TGTGCCAGCAGCCAACGGACAGGGGGCTTCCTCTACGAGCAGTACGTC.

This clonotype was detected only a few times. The J gene is TRBJ2-2, the V gene TRBV6-5, with D possibly TRBD1 on 5 matching bases. Germline CDR1 is MNHEY and CDR2 is SVGAGI. The V and J ends lost 9 bases and 0 bases respectively, with 17 bases between them. This CDR3 is built from 16 residues. CDR3 in amino acids: CARGPPDSPNTGELFF. In nucleotides, the CDR3 is TGTGCCAGGGGGCCCCCAGACAGCCCGAACACCGGGGAGCTGTTTTTT.

This clonotype came up a few times. This sequence joins TRBV27 and TRBJ1-2; D possibly corresponds to TRBD1 (5 bases). The CDR3 is 14 residues long. Germline V gives CDR1 MNHEY, CDR2 SMNVEV (reference sequence). Trimming took off 3 bases at V and 1 base at J, with 9 bases between the two ends. The CDR3 protein is CASSFRGGNYGYTF. The CDR3 nucleotides read TGTGCCAGCAGTTTTCGGGGCGGTAACTATGGCTACACCTTC.

CDR3 bases: TGTGCCAGCAGCCAAGTGAAGGAAAAACTGTTTTTT. Protein sequence: CASSQVKEKLFF. J is TRBJ1-4 and V is TRBV4-2; no firm D call. Germline lookup yields CDR1 LGHNA and CDR2 YNFKEQ. V was cut by 1 base and J by 8 bases, with 5 bases left in between. The CDR3 has 12 residues.

CDR3 region: CASSQTGTHPTDTQYF. CDR3 nucleotide sequence: TGCGCCAGCAGCCAAACCGGGACACACCCTACAGATACGCAGTATTTT. The V and J genes are TRBV4-1 and TRBJ2-3; possible D gene TRBD1, 6 bases. Germline CDR1 MGHRA, CDR2 YSYEKL. Trimming took 2 bases from V and 3 from J, leaving 15 bases between them. CDR3 length equals 16 residues.

This chain joins TRBV27 and TRBJ2-1; D tentatively reads TRBD1 or TRBD2 (6 bases each). The CDR3 totals 15 residues. CDR1 MNHEY and CDR2 SMNVEV come from the germline V gene (reference sequence). The V and J ends lost 5 bases and 4 bases respectively, with 15 bases between them. CDR3 protein: CASSVVGGLYNEQFF. In nucleotides, the CDR3 is TGTGCCAGCAGTGTAGTGGGGGGCTTGTACAATGAGCAGTTCTTC.

V is TRBV27 and J is TRBJ1-2; D perhaps matches TRBD1 (6 bases). CDR1 and CDR2 (germline): MNHEY, SMNVEV (reference sequence). The CDR3 totals 12 residues. The germline V and J ends were trimmed by 6 bases and 8 bases, with 13 bases remaining between them. The CDR3 loop is CASRSPGEGYTF. CDR3 sequence (DNA): TGTGCCAGCAGATCTCCAGGGGAGGGCTACACCTTC.

The chain has TRBV15 and TRBJ2-1; 7 nucleotides line up with TRBD2. CDR1 LNHNV and CDR2 YYDKDF come from the germline V gene (reference sequence). CDR3 length: 12 residues. Germline trimming cut 8 bases from V and 3 bases from J; bases unmatched to any gene: 1. The CDR3 DNA reads TGTGCCACCGCGGGGGTCTACAATGAGCAGTTCTTC. Residues: CATAGVYNEQFF.

The gene calls are TRBV7-8 and TRBJ2-7, with D perhaps TRBD2 (6 bases). CDR3 length: 15 amino acids. V shed 2 bases and J shed 3 bases, with 14 bases lying between them. In germline, CDR1 is SGHVS, CDR2 FQNEAQ. The CDR3 bases are TGTGCCAGCAGCTTACTTGGGGGGTTAAACTACGAGCAGTACTTC. Protein: CASSLLGGLNYEQYF.

This clonotype was picked up a small number of times. The V and J genes are TRBV28 and TRBJ2-7, with TRBD2 matching over 8 bases. The junction had 11 bases not matched to a gene; V was cut back by 4 bases and J by 3 bases. There are 16 residues in the CDR3. Germline-derived CDR1 and CDR2 are MDHEN and SYDVKM. This CDR3 reads CASSSRLATTYYEQYV. CDR3 nucleotide sequence: TGTGCCAGCAGTTCGCGACTAGCGACAACCTACTACGAGCAGTACGTC.

Points on this clonotype: A much larger clonotype is one base distant, so this may be a read error. V is TRBV7-9 and J is TRBJ1-1; possibly TRBD1 for D (6 bases). Trimming left V 7 bases short and J 3 bases short, with 12 bases between. The CDR3 contains 13 residues. Germline CDR1 SEHNR, CDR2 FQNEAQ (reference sequence). The CDR3 sequence is CASTGGHDTEAFF. CDR3 in DNA: TGTGCCAGCACGGGGGGGCATGACACTGAAGCTTTCTTT.

This clonotype was seen only a few times. The chain uses TRBV28 and TRBJ1-1, with D possibly being TRBD1 (5 bases). CDR1 is MDHEN, CDR2 SYDVKM, per germline. V shed 5 bases and J shed 1 base, with 17 bases lying between them. This CDR3 region has 16 residues. CDR3 nucleotides: TGTGCCAGCAGTCTACCCTCCGGGCAGGGGAACACTGAAGCTTTCTTT. Encoded protein: CASSLPSGQGNTEAFF.

This clonotype appeared a few times. The rearrangement links TRBV20-1 to TRBJ1-5; D is uncertain. The CDR3 covers 14 residues. Trimming left V 3 bases short and J 2 bases short, with 11 bases between. CDR1 and CDR2 (germline): DFQATT, SNEGSKA (reference sequence). CDR3 coding DNA: TGCAGTGCTAGTTCCGTTCTTGGCAATCAGCCCCAGCATTTT. Encoded protein: CSASSVLGNQPQHF.

As for this clonotype: Sequence at one end of the junction differs from germline and may be a read error. The V and J genes are TRBV19 and TRBJ2-3; D gene unclear. This CDR3 has 15 residues. Germline CDR1 and CDR2: LNHDA and SQIVND (reference sequence). CDR3 DNA sequence: TGTGTCAGTAGTATTAGCTCTTCACTCACAGATACGCAGTATTTT. It encodes CVSSISSSLTDTQYF.

The chain recombines TRBV27 with TRBJ1-1; D not resolved. The CDR3 has 15 amino acids. Trimming cost V 4 bases and J 0 bases, with 12 bases left between them. The germline gives CDR1 MNHEY, CDR2 SMNVEV (reference sequence). The CDR3 loop is CASSSEWGMNTEAFF. As DNA, the CDR3 is TGTGCCAGCAGTTCGGAGTGGGGAATGAACACTGAAGCTTTCTTT.

The chain carries TRBV7-9 and TRBJ1-2; TRBD1 is a possible D gene (5 bases). The CDR3 runs 12 residues. Germline assignment: CDR1 SEHNR and CDR2 FQNEAQ (reference sequence). Between the trimmed V and J ends, which lost 5 bases and 8 bases, there was a span of 12 bases. Here the CDR3 reads CASSPPRDGYTF. The DNA of the CDR3 is TGTGCCAGCAGCCCCCCCCGGGACGGCTACACCTTC.

Only a few counts were recorded for this clonotype. The rearrangement links TRBV6-5 to TRBJ1-2; perhaps TRBD1 as D (5 bases). Germline lookup yields CDR1 MNHEY and CDR2 SVGAGI. The V end was cut by 0 bases, the J end by 4 bases, with 9 bases between. The CDR3 is made up of 14 amino acids. The CDR3 here is CASSYSGPIYGYTF. For the CDR3, the DNA is TGTGCCAGCAGTTACTCGGGACCGATCTATGGCTACACCTTC.

J is TRBJ2-3 and V is TRBV10-3; 10 bases agree with TRBD2. This CDR3 is 17 amino acids long. CDR1 ENHRY and CDR2 SYGVKD come from the germline V gene. Trimming at V came to 5 bases and at J to 0 bases, leaving 8 bases not matched to a gene. CDR3: CAISNRTSGSSTDTQYF. In DNA, the CDR3 is TGTGCCATCAGTAACAGGACTAGCGGCTCTAGCACAGATACGCAGTATTTT.

The chain links TRBV7-8 to TRBJ1-6, with 7 positions matching TRBD1. Germline values: CDR1 SGHVS, CDR2 FQNEAQ. The CDR3 length is 14 residues. With 8 bases clipped from V and 14 bases from J, the junction kept 15 bases outside the gene matches. The CDR3 nucleotides read TGTGCCAGCGGACCACAGGGGTTGGGCTCATCCCTCCACTTT. Protein: CASGPQGLGSSLHF.

V gene TRBV7-9 combines with J gene TRBJ1-2, with TRBD1 matching over 7 bases. Germline trimming cut 5 bases from V and 2 bases from J; bases unmatched to any gene: 8. The germline CDR1 and CDR2 sequences are SEHNR and FQNEAQ (reference sequence). The CDR3 covers 15 residues. CDR3: CASSGGGQPNYGYTF. The CDR3 nucleotides read TGTGCCAGCAGCGGTGGGGGACAGCCCAACTATGGCTACACCTTC. The complete variable domain, with remaining parts taken from reference TRBV7-9 and TRBJ1-2, reads DTGVSQNPRHKITKRGQNVTFRCDPISEHNRLYWYRQTLGQGPEFLTYFQNEAQLEKSRLLSDRFSAERPKGSFSTLEIQRTEQGDSAMYLCASSGGGQPNYGYTFGSGTRLTVV.

This clonotype was counted only a few times. The chain couples TRBV5-1 to TRBJ2-1; weak D call: TRBD2 (7 bases). CDR1 is SGHRS and CDR2 is YFSETQ in the germline V gene. Deletions cut 0 bases from V and 0 bases from J, with 13 bases between. The CDR3 has 17 residues. The CDR3 DNA reads TGCGCCAGCAGCTTGGTGGGGGGGCAGAGCTCCTACAATGAGCAGTTCTTC. Translation: CASSLVGGQSSYNEQFF.

This clonotype was detected only once. The CDR3 spells CASSYSIGADTEAFF. The CDR3 DNA sequence: TGTGCCAGCAGTTACTCGATAGGGGCCGACACTGAAGCTTTCTTT. The J gene is TRBJ1-1, the V gene TRBV6-6; possible D gene TRBD1, 5 bases. Germline CDR1 reads MNHNY; CDR2 reads SVGAGI (reference sequence). The CDR3 length is 15 residues. The V end was cut by 0 bases, the J end by 3 bases, with 11 bases between.

The rearrangement uses TRBV7-9 and TRBJ1-5; D not certain. Germline V gives CDR1 SEHNR, CDR2 FQNEAQ (reference sequence). The ends were cut back, 4 bases at V and 7 bases at J, with 11 bases in the middle. The CDR3 sequence is 13 residues long. The CDR3 DNA reads TGTGCCAGCAGCTCCCCCGGGATCCAGCCCCAGCATTTT. It specifies CASSSPGIQPQHF.

This chain links TRBV4-1 with TRBJ2-7; D unclear. V lost 0 bases and J lost 2, with 8 bases in between. This CDR3 has 14 residues. Germline CDR1 and CDR2: MGHRA and YSYEKL. The CDR3 DNA follows: TGCGCCAGCAGCCAAGAGGTCTCACCCTACGAGCAGTACTTC. Translation: CASSQEVSPYEQYF.

The genes are TRBV19 and TRBJ2-2; D is unresolved. The CDR3 consists of 11 residues. The germline CDR1 and CDR2 sequences are LNHDA and SQIVND (reference sequence). Trimming left V 8 bases short and J 8 bases short, with 9 bases between. The CDR3 bases are TGTGCCAGTCGGCTAGGGGGGGAGCTGTTTTTT. This encodes CASRLGGELFF.

V is TRBV6-5 and J is TRBJ1-5, with a weak D call TRBD1 (5 bases). The CDR3 is 13 residues long. Germline CDR1 and CDR2: MNHEY and SVGAGI. Trimming removed 6 bases at V and 4 bases at J, with 10 bases between. As DNA, the CDR3 is TGTGCCAGCAGGTTTGGGGGTAATCAGCCCCAGCATTTT. Its protein product is CASRFGGNQPQHF.

There are a few counts of this clonotype. The V gene is TRBV5-4, the J gene TRBJ2-2; 9 bases align to TRBD1. CDR3 length: 17 residues. Trimming took 0 bases from V and 1 from J; bases not matched to a gene: 4. Per the germline V gene, CDR1 is SGHNT and CDR2 is YYREEE (reference sequence). The CDR3 DNA reads as TGTGCCAGCAGCTTGGTTCGGGGACAGGGGAACACCGGGGAGCTGTTTTTT. This gives the protein CASSLVRGQGNTGELFF.